The 24 T cell receptor beta chains below come from one sample, sequenced in a study of blood T cell repertoires in COVID-19. TCRdb's copy holds only in-frame clones and misses some; the assay was immunoSEQ multiplex PCR. The repertoire includes a few hundred thousand clones, approximately 80% of them detected once, and 15% to 20% sits in the top ten. Sequencing was performed on peripheral blood. These receptor sequences come from a man younger than 40 with active or convalescent COVID-19.

V is TRBV5-5 and J is TRBJ2-7, with D possibly being TRBD1 (6 bases). CDR3 length equals 15 residues. The ends were cut back, 0 bases at V and 3 bases at J, with 13 bases in the middle. CDR1 and CDR2 (germline): SGHKS, YYEKEE (reference sequence). The CDR3 sequence is CASSLEWQGFYEQYF. The CDR3 nucleotides read TGTGCCAGCAGCTTGGAATGGCAGGGGTTCTACGAGCAGTACTTC.

This chain joins TRBV2 and TRBJ2-3; 12 nucleotides match TRBD2. Germline CDR1 is SNHLY and CDR2 is FYNNEI. The CDR3 loop spans 16 amino acids. With 4 bases clipped from V and 3 bases from J, the junction kept 5 bases outside the gene matches. As DNA, the CDR3 is TGTGCCAGCAGTGGCCCCGGACTAGCGGGAACAGATACGCAGTATTTT. Its translation is CASSGPGLAGTDTQYF.

The V and J genes are TRBV28 and TRBJ1-1; 7 bases are a match to TRBD1. This CDR3 spans 14 amino acids. In germline, CDR1 is MDHEN, CDR2 SYDVKM. V lost 5 bases, J lost 1 base, and 4 bases stayed unmatched. The CDR3 nucleotides read TGTGCCAGCAGTGAAAACAGGGGGAACACTGAAGCTTTCTTT. This encodes CASSENRGNTEAFF.

The chain couples TRBV20-1 to TRBJ2-7; the match to TRBD2 covers 8 bases. This CDR3 contains 11 residues. Germline CDR1 and CDR2: DFQATT and SNEGSKA (reference sequence). Here the CDR3 reads CSTGRGYEQYF. CDR3 DNA sequence: TGCAGCACCGGGAGGGGCTACGAGCAGTACTTC.

This sequence joins TRBV6-5 and TRBJ2-1; 14 bases align to TRBD2. This CDR3 has 15 amino acids. J lost 9 bases, V lost 2 bases, and 3 bases had no gene match. The germline V gene has CDR1 MNHEY and CDR2 SVGAGI. The DNA of the CDR3 is TGTGCCAGCAGTTACGGGGGGACTAGCGGGGGTGAGCAGTTCTTC. Its protein product is CASSYGGTSGGEQFF.

The rearrangement uses TRBV4-3 and TRBJ2-1; 7 nucleotides agree with TRBD2. Germline V gives CDR1 LGHNA, CDR2 YSLEER. This CDR3 has 20 residues. Unmatched junction bases numbered 15, after V lost 0 bases and J lost 1 base. The CDR3 sequence: CASSQDHPGLADFSYNEQFF. The CDR3 coding sequence is TGCGCCAGCAGCCAAGATCACCCGGGGCTAGCGGATTTTTCCTACAATGAGCAGTTCTTC.

This clone was recorded only once. The chain combines TRBV27 with TRBJ1-4; no firm D call. This CDR3 is 12 amino acids long. V was trimmed by 2 bases and J by 8 bases, leaving 6 bases between them. Germline V gene data show CDR1 as MNHEY and CDR2 as SMNVEV (reference sequence). The CDR3 DNA reads as TGTGCCAGCAGTTTACCGGGAGAAAAACTGTTTTTT. It specifies CASSLPGEKLFF.

This chain uses TRBV3-1 (or the pseudogene TRBV3-2) with TRBJ2-3, with D uncertain. The CDR3 has 14 residues. With 0 bases removed from V and 2 bases from J, the gap between germline ends came to 6 bases. Germline-derived CDR1 and CDR2 are LGHDT and YNNKEL (reference sequence). CDR3 amino acids: CASSQDTVTDTQYF. CDR3 DNA sequence: TGTGCCAGCAGCCAAGATACAGTCACAGATACGCAGTATTTT.

This clone appeared many times. The CDR3 DNA reads as TGTGCCAGCAGCGTAGCTGCGGTAGCGGGCGGAACCGGGGAGCTGTTTTTT. Translation: CASSVAAVAGGTGELFF. The chain carries TRBV9 and TRBJ2-2, with 7 nucleotides matching TRBD2. V gave up 0 bases and J gave up 5 bases; unmatched junction bases: 10. Germline CDR1 SGDLS, CDR2 YYNGEE. The CDR3 length is 17 residues.

In its sample, this clone was seen a few times. The CDR3 reads CASSLGGSEGNTIYF. The CDR3 region has the DNA TGTGCCAGCAGTTTAGGGGGCTCGGAGGGAAACACCATATATTTT. The V gene is TRBV28, the J gene TRBJ1-3, with D maybe TRBD1 (6 bases). From germline, CDR1 is MDHEN and CDR2 SYDVKM. The CDR3 has 15 amino acids. V lost 2 bases and J lost 4, with 12 bases in between.

The J gene is TRBJ1-1, the V gene TRBV7-3; D is possibly TRBD1 (5 bases). Germline CDR1 and CDR2: SGHTA and FQGTGA. This CDR3 contains 15 residues. The V and J ends lost 5 bases and 4 bases respectively, with 17 bases between them. The CDR3 protein is CASSPSSGGVTEAFF. The CDR3 nucleotides read TGTGCCAGCAGCCCTTCGTCCGGGGGAGTCACTGAAGCTTTCTTT.

This clone showed up just a few times. The chain recombines TRBV28 with TRBJ1-2; D may be TRBD1 (5 bases). This CDR3 spans 15 amino acids. V lost 2 bases, J lost 7 bases, and 17 bases lay in between. Germline CDR1 and CDR2: MDHEN and SYDVKM. The CDR3 coding sequence is TGTGCCAGCAGTTTAAAGGGCGGGACCGTTACTGGCTACACCTTC. Its translation: CASSLKGGTVTGYTF.

The V and J genes are TRBV6-5 and TRBJ2-1; no firm D call. This CDR3 contains 12 residues. Trimming shortened V by 0 bases and J by 6 bases, and 3 bases separated the two germline ends. Germline V lookup: CDR1 MNHEY, CDR2 SVGAGI. The CDR3 sequence: CASSYSGNEQFF. DNA of the CDR3: TGTGCCAGCAGTTACTCCGGCAATGAGCAGTTCTTC.

The chain couples TRBV18 to TRBJ1-3; the match to TRBD1 covers 7 bases. The CDR3 sequence is 19 residues long. CDR1 and CDR2 from the germline V gene are KGHSH and LQKENI. Trimming removed 3 bases from V and 0 bases from J; junction bases left unmatched: 14. The CDR3 DNA reads TGTGCCAGCTCACCTTTCCCTCTCGTGGACAGGAGCTCTGGAAACACCATATATTTT. It translates to CASSPFPLVDRSSGNTIYF.

This clone came up once. The genes are TRBV27 and TRBJ1-5, with D possibly TRBD1 on 5 matching bases. Germline loops: CDR1 MNHEY, CDR2 SMNVEV (reference sequence). This CDR3 contains 13 residues. Trimming stripped 6 bases from V and 0 bases from J, with 6 bases between. The DNA for the CDR3 is TGTGCCAGCAGAGGGGTTAGCAATCAGCCCCAGCATTTT. Translating gives CASRGVSNQPQHF.

This rearrangement joins TRBV5-1 to TRBJ2-7; 10 positions match TRBD2. The junction had 3 bases not matched to a gene; V was cut back by 4 bases and J by 2 bases. Germline lookup yields CDR1 SGHRS and CDR2 YFSETQ. The CDR3 is made up of 14 amino acids. The CDR3 protein is CASSVAGGAYEQYF. The CDR3 region has the DNA TGCGCCAGCAGCGTAGCGGGAGGTGCCTACGAGCAGTACTTC. Full variable domain (rest looked up from reference TRBV5-1 and TRBJ2-7): KAGVTQTPRYLIKTRGQQVTLSCSPISGHRSVSWYQQTPGQGLQFLFEYFSETQRNKGNFPGRFSGRQFSNSRSEMNVSTLELGDSALYLCASSVAGGAYEQYFGPGTRLTVT.

V usage is TRBV18 and J usage is TRBJ1-1; 8 nucleotides match TRBD1. Trimming at V came to 5 bases and at J to 1 base, leaving 3 bases not matched to a gene. In germline, CDR1 is KGHSH, CDR2 LQKENI. CDR3 length: 14 residues. CDR3 bases: TGTGCCAGCTCATTGGACAGGGCGAACACTGAAGCTTTCTTT. Protein sequence: CASSLDRANTEAFF.

This chain links TRBV6-5 with TRBJ1-2; maybe TRBD1 (5 bases). CDR3 length: 15 amino acids. Looked up from germline, CDR1 is MNHEY and CDR2 is SVGAGI. V was cut by 8 bases and J by 1 base, with 17 bases left in between. The CDR3 loop is CASSKGTGGNYGYTF. In DNA, the CDR3 is TGTGCCAGCTCAAAAGGGACGGGGGGTAACTATGGCTACACCTTC.

V and J are TRBV20-1 and TRBJ2-4; unclear D gene. V was pared by 3 bases and J by 0 bases, with 6 bases between. Germline values: CDR1 DFQATT, CDR2 SNEGSKA (reference sequence). The CDR3 extends over 13 amino acids. CDR3 DNA: TGCAGTGCTAGTTCCCTAGCCAAAAACATTCAGTACTTC. Encoded protein: CSASSLAKNIQYF.

The chain uses TRBV5-1 and TRBJ1-1; 11 nucleotides match TRBD1. The CDR3 length is 15 residues. The junction had 6 bases not matched to a gene; V was cut back by 5 bases and J by 3 bases. CDR1 and CDR2 from the germline V gene are SGHRS and YFSETQ. The CDR3 sequence: CASRIGQGAYTEAFF. In nucleotides, the CDR3 is TGCGCCAGCAGGATCGGACAGGGGGCGTACACTGAAGCTTTCTTT.

V is TRBV6-5 and J is TRBJ2-7; D might be TRBD2 (6 bases). Germline loops: CDR1 MNHEY, CDR2 SVGAGI. Trimming removed 2 bases from V and 1 base from J, with 12 bases in between. The CDR3 contains 15 residues. In DNA form, the CDR3 reads TGTGCCAGCAGTTACACACCGGGAGCGTCCTACGAGCAGTACTTC. Its translation is CASSYTPGASYEQYF.

The chain has TRBV7-2 and TRBJ2-1; the match to TRBD2 covers 14 bases. With V trimmed by 7 bases and J by 8 bases, 7 bases remained unmatched. From germline, CDR1 is SGHTA and CDR2 FQGNSA. The CDR3 has 15 amino acids. The CDR3 sequence: CASNQGLAGVYEQFF. DNA for the CDR3: TGTGCCAGCAACCAGGGACTAGCGGGAGTCTATGAGCAGTTCTTC.

V and J are TRBV29-1 and TRBJ2-1; TRBD2 aligns across 12 bases. The J segment lost 4 bases and the V segment lost 4 bases, leaving 11 bases of the junction unmatched. This CDR3 is 17 amino acids long. CDR1 and CDR2 from the germline V gene are SQVTM and ANQGSEA. CDR3 residues: CSVAKLAGGPGYNEQFF. The CDR3 DNA reads TGCAGCGTTGCTAAACTAGCGGGAGGCCCGGGTTACAATGAGCAGTTCTTC.

This sequence joins TRBV5-1 and TRBJ2-1; TRBD2 aligns across 8 bases. Losses at the gene ends were 0 bases for V and 4 bases for J; bases not matched to a gene: 6. The CDR3 spans 16 residues. Germline V gene lookup returns CDR1 SGHRS and CDR2 YFSETQ. In nucleotides, the CDR3 is TGCGCCAGCAGCTTGGCCTCAGCGGGGGATTACAATGAGCAGTTCTTC. Translated: CASSLASAGDYNEQFF.